One sample yielded the 2 T cell receptor beta chains listed below, sequenced in a study of molecular identifiers for immune sequencing clone quantification. In TCRdb, the PCR reads were re-called with MiXCR into one record per CDR3 protein. The table shows about half a million distinct CDR3 sequences, with less than 30% occurring only once. The sequenced sample was naive CD8+ T cells from blood, with Jurkat cell RNA spiked in. The sample's subset: FACS-sorted CD8+CD4-CCR7+CD45RA+ naive T cells. The origin of the receptors is a human donor in good health. Some libraries in this study had Jurkat cell RNA spiked in.

Worth noting for this clonotype: A read error may produce the germline difference seen at one junction end. V usage is TRBV9 and J usage is TRBJ1-6, with D maybe TRBD1 (6 bases). In germline, CDR1 is SGDLS, CDR2 YYNGEE. The CDR3 covers 17 residues. The CDR3 DNA sequence: TGTGCCAGCAGCGTAAATCAGGACAGAGCCTATAATTCACCCCTCCCCTTT. This encodes CASSVNQDRAYNSPLPF. The full variable domain, in which reference TRBV9 and TRBJ1-6 provide the parts outside the CDR3, is DSGVTQTPKHLITATGQRVTLRCSPRSGDLSVYWYQQSLDQGLQFLIQYYNGEERAKGNILERFSAQQFPDLHSELNLSSLELGDSALYFCASSVNQDRAYNSPLPFGNGTRLTVT.

This clonotype has only a few counts. The rearrangement uses TRBV13 and TRBJ2-1; the D gene could be TRBD1 or TRBD2 (6 bases each). The ends were cut back, 5 bases at V and 9 bases at J, with 17 bases in the middle. Germline values: CDR1 PRHDT, CDR2 FYEKMQ (reference sequence). The CDR3 is made up of 14 amino acids. The CDR3 here is CASSPAWGAGEQFF. In DNA, the CDR3 is TGTGCCAGCAGCCCTGCTTGGGGGGCCGGTGAGCAGTTCTTC.